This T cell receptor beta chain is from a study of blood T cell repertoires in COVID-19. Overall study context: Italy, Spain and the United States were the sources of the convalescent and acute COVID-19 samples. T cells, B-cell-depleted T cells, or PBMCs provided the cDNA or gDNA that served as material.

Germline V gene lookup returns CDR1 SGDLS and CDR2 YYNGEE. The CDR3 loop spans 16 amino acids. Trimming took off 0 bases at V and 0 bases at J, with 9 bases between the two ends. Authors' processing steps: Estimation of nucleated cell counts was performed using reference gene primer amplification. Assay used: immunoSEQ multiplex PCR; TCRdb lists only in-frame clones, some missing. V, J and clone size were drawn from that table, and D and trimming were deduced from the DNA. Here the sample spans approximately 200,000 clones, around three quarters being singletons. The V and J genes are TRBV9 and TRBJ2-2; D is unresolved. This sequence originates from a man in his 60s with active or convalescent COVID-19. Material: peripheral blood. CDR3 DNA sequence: TGTGCCAGCAGCGTAGCTCGCAGGACGAACACCGGGGAGCTGTTTTTT. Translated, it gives CASSVARRTNTGELFF.